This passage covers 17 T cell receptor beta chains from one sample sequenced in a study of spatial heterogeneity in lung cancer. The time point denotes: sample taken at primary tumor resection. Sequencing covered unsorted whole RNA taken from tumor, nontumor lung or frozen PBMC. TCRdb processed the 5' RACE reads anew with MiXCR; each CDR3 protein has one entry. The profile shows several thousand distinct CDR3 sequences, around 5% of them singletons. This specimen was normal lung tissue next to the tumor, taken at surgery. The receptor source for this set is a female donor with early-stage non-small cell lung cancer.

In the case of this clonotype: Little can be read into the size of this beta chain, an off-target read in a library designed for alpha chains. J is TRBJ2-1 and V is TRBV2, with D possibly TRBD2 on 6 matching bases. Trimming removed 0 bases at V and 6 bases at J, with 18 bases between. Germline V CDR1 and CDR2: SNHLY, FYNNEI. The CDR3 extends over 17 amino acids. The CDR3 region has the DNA TGTGCCAGCAGTGAAGCTCGTTGGGACTCCCGGGCCAATGAGCAGTTCTTC. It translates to CASSEARWDSRANEQFF.

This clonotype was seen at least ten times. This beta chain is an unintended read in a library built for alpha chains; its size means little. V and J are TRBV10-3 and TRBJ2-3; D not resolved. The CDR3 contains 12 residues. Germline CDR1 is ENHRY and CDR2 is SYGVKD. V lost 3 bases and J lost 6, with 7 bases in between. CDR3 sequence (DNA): TGTGCCATCAGTGACGGCCCGGATACGCAGTATTTT. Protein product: CAISDGPDTQYF.

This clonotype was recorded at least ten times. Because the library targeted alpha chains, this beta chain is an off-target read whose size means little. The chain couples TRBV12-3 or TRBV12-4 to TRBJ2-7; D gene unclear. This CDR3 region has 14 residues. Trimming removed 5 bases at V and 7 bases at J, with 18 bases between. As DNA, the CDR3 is TGTGCCAGCAGTCCTTCCGCGAGAGGTGGTGAGCAGTACTTC. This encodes CASSPSARGGEQYF.

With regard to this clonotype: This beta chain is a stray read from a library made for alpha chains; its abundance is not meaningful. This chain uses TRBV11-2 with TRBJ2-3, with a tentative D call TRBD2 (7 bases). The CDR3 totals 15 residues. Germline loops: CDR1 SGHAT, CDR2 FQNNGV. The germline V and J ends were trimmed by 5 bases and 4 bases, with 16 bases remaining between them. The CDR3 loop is CASSEGGTLADTQYF. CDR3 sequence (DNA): TGTGCCAGCAGCGAGGGGGGGACACTGGCAGATACGCAGTATTTT.

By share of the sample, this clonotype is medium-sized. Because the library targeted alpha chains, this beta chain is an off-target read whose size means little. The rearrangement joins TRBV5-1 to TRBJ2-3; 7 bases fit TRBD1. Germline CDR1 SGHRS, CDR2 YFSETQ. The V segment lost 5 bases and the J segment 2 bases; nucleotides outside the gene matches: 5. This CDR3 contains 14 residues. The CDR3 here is CASRTGTFTDTQYF. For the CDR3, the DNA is TGCGCCAGCAGGACAGGGACCTTCACAGATACGCAGTATTTT.

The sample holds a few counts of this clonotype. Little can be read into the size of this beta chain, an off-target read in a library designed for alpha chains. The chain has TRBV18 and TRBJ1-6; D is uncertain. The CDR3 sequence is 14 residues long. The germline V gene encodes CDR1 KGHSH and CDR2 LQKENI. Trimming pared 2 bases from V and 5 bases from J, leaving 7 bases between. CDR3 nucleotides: TGTGCCAGCTCACCAGTGCCAAATAATTCACCCCTCCACTTT. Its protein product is CASSPVPNNSPLHF.

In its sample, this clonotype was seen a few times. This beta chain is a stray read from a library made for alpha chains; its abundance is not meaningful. CDR3 protein: CASSGHLASGGRSYNEQFF. CDR3 coding DNA: TGTGCCAGCAGTGGCCACCTCGCTAGCGGGGGACGCTCCTACAATGAGCAGTTCTTC. J is TRBJ2-1 and V is TRBV28; 10 bases line up with TRBD2. Germline V gene data show CDR1 as MDHEN and CDR2 as SYDVKM. The length of the CDR3 is 19 residues. The V segment lost 5 bases and the J segment 0 bases; nucleotides outside the gene matches: 13.

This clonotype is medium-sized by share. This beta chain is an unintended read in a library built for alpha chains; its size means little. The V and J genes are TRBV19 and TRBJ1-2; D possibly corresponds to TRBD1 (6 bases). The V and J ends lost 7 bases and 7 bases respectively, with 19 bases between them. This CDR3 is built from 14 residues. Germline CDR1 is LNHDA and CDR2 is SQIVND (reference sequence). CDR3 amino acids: CASTERSQGRGYTF. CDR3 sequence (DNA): TGTGCCAGTACCGAAAGGTCACAGGGTCGTGGCTACACCTTC.

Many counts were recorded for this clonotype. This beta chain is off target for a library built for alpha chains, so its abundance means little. CDR3 residues: CASSLSGTAYNEQFF. CDR3 DNA: TGTGCCAGCAGCTTGAGCGGGACAGCATACAATGAGCAGTTCTTC. The chain joins TRBV7-9 to TRBJ2-1; the D gene could be TRBD1 or TRBD2 (7 bases each). CDR1 and CDR2 from the germline V gene are SEHNR and FQNEAQ (reference sequence). Trimming left V 3 bases short and J 4 bases short, with 13 bases between. This CDR3 contains 15 residues. Full variable domain (remainder filled in from reference TRBV7-9 and TRBJ2-1): DTGVSQNPRHKITKRGQNVTFRCDPISEHNRLYWYRQTLGQGPEFLTYFQNEAQLEKSRLLSDRFSAERPKGSFSTLEIQRTEQGDSAMYLCASSLSGTAYNEQFFGPGTRLTVL.

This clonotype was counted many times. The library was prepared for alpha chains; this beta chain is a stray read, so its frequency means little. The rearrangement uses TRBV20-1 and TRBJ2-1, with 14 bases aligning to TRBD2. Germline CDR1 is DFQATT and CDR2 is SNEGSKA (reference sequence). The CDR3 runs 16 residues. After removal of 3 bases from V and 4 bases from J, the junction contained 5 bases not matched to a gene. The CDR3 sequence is CSASPGTSGSYNEQFF. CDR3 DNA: TGCAGTGCTAGCCCGGGGACTAGCGGGAGTTACAATGAGCAGTTCTTC.

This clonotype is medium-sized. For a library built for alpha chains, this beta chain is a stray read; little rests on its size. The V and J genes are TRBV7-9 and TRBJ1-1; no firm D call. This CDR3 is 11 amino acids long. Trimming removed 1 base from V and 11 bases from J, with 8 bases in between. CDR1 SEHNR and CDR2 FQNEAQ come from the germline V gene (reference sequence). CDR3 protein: CASSLELEAFF. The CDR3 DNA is TGTGCCAGCAGCTTAGAACTGGAGGCTTTCTTT.

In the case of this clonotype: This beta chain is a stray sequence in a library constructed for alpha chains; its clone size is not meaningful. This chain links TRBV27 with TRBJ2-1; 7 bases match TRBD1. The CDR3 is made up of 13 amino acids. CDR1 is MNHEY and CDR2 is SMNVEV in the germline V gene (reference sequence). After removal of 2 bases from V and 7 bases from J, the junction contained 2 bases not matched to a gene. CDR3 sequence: CASSLGTVNEQFF. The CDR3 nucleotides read TGTGCCAGCAGTTTAGGGACAGTTAATGAGCAGTTCTTC.

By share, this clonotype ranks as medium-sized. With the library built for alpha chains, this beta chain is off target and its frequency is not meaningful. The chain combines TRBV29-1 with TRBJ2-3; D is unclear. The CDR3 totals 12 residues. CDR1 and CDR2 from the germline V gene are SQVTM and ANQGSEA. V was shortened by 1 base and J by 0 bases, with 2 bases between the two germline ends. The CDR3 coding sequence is TGCAGCGTTGAAGTTAGCACAGATACGCAGTATTTT. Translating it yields CSVEVSTDTQYF.

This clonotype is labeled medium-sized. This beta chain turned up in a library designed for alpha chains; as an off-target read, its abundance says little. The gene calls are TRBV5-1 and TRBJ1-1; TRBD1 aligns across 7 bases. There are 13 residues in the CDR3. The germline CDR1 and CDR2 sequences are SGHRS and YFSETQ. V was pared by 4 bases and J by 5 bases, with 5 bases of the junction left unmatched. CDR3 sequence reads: CASSATGMTEAFF. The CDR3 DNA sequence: TGCGCCAGCAGCGCGACAGGGATGACTGAAGCTTTCTTT. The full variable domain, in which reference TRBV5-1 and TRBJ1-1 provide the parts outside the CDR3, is KAGVTQTPRYLIKTRGQQVTLSCSPISGHRSVSWYQQTPGQGLQFLFEYFSETQRNKGNFPGRFSGRQFSNSRSEMNVSTLELGDSALYLCASSATGMTEAFFGQGTRLTVV.

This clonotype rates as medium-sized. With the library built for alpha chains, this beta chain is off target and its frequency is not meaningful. CDR3 coding DNA: TGTGCCAGCAGTTTATGGGCAGGCCCTCAGTACTTC. It translates to CASSLWAGPQYF. The chain joins TRBV28 to TRBJ2-7; D is ambiguous. Trimming left V 0 bases short and J 10 bases short, with 10 bases between. Looked up from germline, CDR1 is MDHEN and CDR2 is SYDVKM. The CDR3 has 12 residues.

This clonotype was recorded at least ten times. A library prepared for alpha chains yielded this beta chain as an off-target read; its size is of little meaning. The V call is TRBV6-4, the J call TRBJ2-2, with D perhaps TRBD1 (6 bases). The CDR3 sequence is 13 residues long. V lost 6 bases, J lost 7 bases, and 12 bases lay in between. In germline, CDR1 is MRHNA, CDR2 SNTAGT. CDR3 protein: CASSQGFFGELFF. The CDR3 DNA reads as TGTGCCAGCAGCCAGGGGTTTTTCGGGGAGCTGTTTTTT.

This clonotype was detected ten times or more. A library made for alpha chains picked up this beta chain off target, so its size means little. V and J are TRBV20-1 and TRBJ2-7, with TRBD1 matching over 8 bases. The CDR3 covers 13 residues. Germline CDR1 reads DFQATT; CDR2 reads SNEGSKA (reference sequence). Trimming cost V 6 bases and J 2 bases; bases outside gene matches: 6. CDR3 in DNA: TGCAGTGCAACGGACAGGGAAACCTACGAGCAGTACTTC. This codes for CSATDRETYEQYF.